The rows below give T cell receptor beta chains drawn from one sample of a study of radiotherapy plus CTLA-4 blockade in lung cancer. The table came from immunoSEQ multiplex PCR; TCRdb's copy has only in-frame clones and leaves some out. The data show roughly 53,000 clones, 84% seen once. The sequencing here drew on peripheral blood, taken from a patient treated with radiotherapy plus ipilimumab. The source is a human donor with non-small cell lung cancer whose response to radiotherapy plus ipilimumab could not be evaluated. Each CDR3 is given with its conserved first and last residue. Each record gives: clone size, D gene, J gene, V gene, CDR3 protein, CDR3 DNA. The D gene is left open where the match is weak. Expanded clones get a size class; other rows say once, few or many, or leave the size out.

>NA|TRBD2|TRBJ2-1|TRBV7-3
CASSWTGTSGKVQQFF
TGTGCCAGCAGCTGGACCGGGACTAGCGGGAAGGTTCAGCAGTTCTTC
>NA|NA|TRBJ2-7|TRBV4-1
CASSQDAPGNLYEQYF
TGCGCCAGCAGCCAAGATGCCCCAGGAAACTTGTACGAGCAGTACTTC
>NA|NA|TRBJ1-5|TRBV6-5
CASSYSTPDSGAPQHF
TGTGCCAGCAGTTACTCGACCCCGGACAGTGGAGCGCCCCAGCATTTT
>NA|TRBD2|TRBJ2-7|TRBV28
CASMAGGADLLEQYF
TGTGCCAGCATGGCGGGGGGAGCGGACCTACTGGAGCAGTACTTC
>NA|NA|TRBJ1-3|TRBV21-1
CARHSDRGVSGNTIYF
TGTGCCAGGCACTCGGACAGGGGTGTTTCTGGAAACACCATATATTTT
>NA|NA|TRBJ1-1|TRBV28
CASTRLTGLNTEAFF
TGTGCCAGCACGAGACTGACGGGGTTGAACACTGAAGCTTTCTTT
>NA|NA|TRBJ2-7|TRBV28
CASSPGDGSSYEQYF
TGTGCCAGCAGTCCAGGGGATGGGAGCTCCTACGAGCAGTACTTC
>NA|TRBD1|TRBJ1-1|TRBV7-3
CASSLGGTGYTEAFF
TGTGCCAGCAGCTTAGGCGGGACAGGGTACACTGAAGCTTTCTTT
>once|NA|TRBJ2-7|TRBV5-4
CASSTLGRPLTYEQYF
TGTGCCAGCAGCACCCTAGGGAGGCCCCTTACCTACGAGCAGTACTTC
>NA|TRBD1|TRBJ2-7|TRBV18
CASSPFAGTVAYEQYF
TGTGCCAGCTCACCTTTTGCCGGGACAGTAGCCTACGAGCAGTACTTC
>NA|TRBD1|TRBJ1-1|TRBV7-9
CASSLGVAGGAFF
TGTGCCAGCAGCTTAGGGGTGGCAGGGGGAGCTTTCTTT
>NA|NA|TRBJ2-3|TRBV5-1
CASSLSSARTDTQYF
TGCGCCAGCAGCTTGTCCAGCGCACGCACAGATACGCAGTATTTT
>NA|NA|TRBJ2-2|TRBV2
CASREEPTGELFF
TGTGCCAGCAGGGAGGAACCCACCGGGGAGCTGTTTTTT
>NA|NA|TRBJ2-2|TRBV28
CASSSGTWSAGELFF
TGTGCCAGCAGCTCCGGGACATGGAGCGCCGGGGAGCTGTTTTTT
>NA|TRBD1|TRBJ2-3|TRBV28
CASRGDRGSTDTQYF
TGTGCCAGCAGGGGGGACAGGGGCAGCACAGATACGCAGTATTTT
>NA|TRBD2|TRBJ2-1|TRBV5-5
CASSQGLAGANEQFF
TGTGCCAGCAGCCAAGGACTAGCGGGAGCCAATGAGCAGTTCTTC
>NA|TRBD2|TRBJ2-3|TRBV4-3
CASSQGLAGGTDTQYF
TGCGCCAGCAGCCAAGGACTAGCGGGAGGGACAGATACGCAGTATTTT
>NA|NA|TRBJ2-4|TRBV28
CASSQVVGRILAKNIQYF
TGTGCCAGCAGTCAAGTGGTCGGCAGGATTCTTGCCAAAAACATTCAGTACTTC
>NA|TRBD1|TRBJ1-5|TRBV6-1
CASSPGQGHQPQHF
TGTGCCAGCAGTCCGGGACAGGGCCATCAGCCCCAGCATTTT
>NA|TRBD2|TRBJ2-7|TRBV18
CASSPTTSGLAGYEQYF
TGTGCCAGCTCACCGACGACTAGCGGGCTGGCAGGGTACGAGCAGTACTTC
>once|NA|TRBJ1-5|TRBV4-1
CASSHLGASNQPQHF
TGCGCCAGCAGCCATTTGGGGGCTAGCAATCAGCCCCAGCATTTT
>few|NA|TRBJ2-3|TRBV28
CASSSGDSTDTQYF
TGTGCCAGCAGTTCAGGGGACAGCACAGATACGCAGTATTTT
>NA|TRBD1|TRBJ1-1|TRBV5-1
CASSPPGGQGLTEAFF
TGCGCCAGCAGCCCCCCAGGGGGCCAGGGGTTAACTGAAGCTTTCTTT
>NA|NA|TRBJ1-3|TRBV9
CASSVGPSWAQSGNTIYF
TGTGCCAGCAGCGTAGGCCCTTCTTGGGCTCAGTCTGGAAACACCATATATTTT
>NA|NA|TRBJ1-1|TRBV27
CASSLSGINTEAFF
TGTGCCAGCAGTTTATCGGGCATAAACACTGAAGCTTTCTTT
>NA|TRBD1|TRBJ1-5|TRBV10-3
CAISLTQGAGDQPQHF
TGTGCCATCAGCTTAACCCAGGGGGCCGGGGATCAGCCCCAGCATTTT
>once|NA|TRBJ1-5|TRBV2
CASSGAGQNQPQHF
TGTGCCAGCAGTGGGGCCGGACAGAATCAGCCCCAGCATTTT
>once|TRBD1|TRBJ1-2|TRBV5-5
CASSLVGTVVYGYTF
TGTGCCAGCAGCTTGGTCGGGACAGTAGTCTATGGCTACACCTTC
>NA|NA|TRBJ2-7|TRBV28
CASRPGLQFYEQYF
TGTGCCAGCAGGCCGGGACTCCAGTTCTACGAGCAGTACTTC
>NA|TRBD1|TRBJ1-2|TRBV2
CASRAEFLQGATGNTF
TGTGCCAGCAGGGCCGAATTCCTACAGGGGGCCACGGGCAACACCTTC
>NA|NA|TRBJ2-7|TRBV28
CASSLLSGIPPNF
TGTGCCAGCAGTTTACTATCCGGGATCCCACCCAACTTC
>NA|TRBD2|TRBJ2-3|TRBV5-1
CASSSGLVRWASTDTQYF
TGCGCCAGCAGCTCGGGACTAGTTCGTTGGGCTAGCACAGATACGCAGTATTTT
>NA|TRBD2|TRBJ2-1|TRBV7-6
CASSLVSGSDEQFF
TGTGCCAGCAGCTTAGTAAGCGGGAGCGATGAGCAGTTCTTC
>NA|TRBD2|TRBJ2-5|TRBV7-9
CASSPRLAGRQETQYF
TGTGCCAGCAGCCCCCGACTAGCGGGGCGCCAAGAGACCCAGTACTTC
>NA|TRBD2|TRBJ2-3|TRBV12-5
CASGFGLAGADTQYF
TGTGCTAGTGGCTTTGGACTAGCGGGAGCGGATACGCAGTATTTT
>NA|TRBD1|TRBJ1-4|TRBV5-4
CASSLKGAGEKLFF
TGTGCCAGCAGCTTGAAGGGGGCAGGCGAAAAACTGTTTTTT